The 27 T cell receptor beta chains in this list originate from one sample, sequenced in a study of cytomegalovirus exposure and HLA in healthy donors. TCRdb keeps only in-frame clones here, not all; method: immunoSEQ multiplex PCR. The sample lists more than 250,000 clones; 70% to 90% were seen once. The sample comprised PBMCs. The receptors originated from a woman under 30 in good health and CMV-seronegative.

CDR3 in DNA: TGCAGCGTTGAAGTGGGACAGGCCACAGATACGCAGTATTTT. Its protein is CSVEVGQATDTQYF. The J gene is TRBJ2-3, the V gene TRBV29-1, with TRBD1 matching over 8 bases. After removal of 1 base from V and 2 bases from J, the junction contained 2 bases not matched to a gene. The germline V gene has CDR1 SQVTM and CDR2 ANQGSEA. This CDR3 contains 14 residues.

With respect to this clone: Other DNA sequences from this sample encode an identical CDR3 as well. V gene TRBV9 combines with J gene TRBJ2-7; 8 bases are shared with TRBD1. V lost 2 bases to trimming and J lost 4 bases; unmatched junction nucleotides: 5. Germline V gene sequence: CDR1 SGDLS, CDR2 YYNGEE. The CDR3 spans 14 residues. In nucleotides, the CDR3 is TGTGCCAGCAGCGTCGGACAGGGTCCATACGAGCAGTACTTC. It specifies CASSVGQGPYEQYF.

The chain employs TRBV5-1 and TRBJ2-7; 10 nucleotides agree with TRBD1. Germline values: CDR1 SGHRS, CDR2 YFSETQ. V lost 4 bases and J lost 5; bases outside the gene matches: 9. The CDR3 spans 15 residues. CDR3: CASSTSRQGADEQYF. As DNA, the CDR3 is TGCGCCAGCAGCACTTCAAGACAGGGGGCGGACGAGCAGTACTTC.

The chain couples TRBV2 to TRBJ2-7; D is possibly TRBD2 (7 bases). Germline V CDR1 and CDR2: SNHLY, FYNNEI. The CDR3 runs to 15 residues. Trimming stripped 6 bases from V and 0 bases from J, with 15 bases between. The CDR3 region has the DNA TGTGCCAGCAGAGGGGGGGAGGGATTCTCCTACGAGCAGTACTTC. Translated: CASRGGEGFSYEQYF.

The J gene is TRBJ2-7, the V gene TRBV5-1, with TRBD2 identical over 9 bases. V trimming: 0 bases; J trimming: 0 bases; junction bases outside the gene matches: 4. The CDR3 spans 16 residues. From germline, CDR1 is SGHRS and CDR2 YFSETQ. CDR3 in DNA: TGCGCCAGCAGCTTGGTAGCGGGAGATCCCTCCTACGAGCAGTACTTC. Translated, it gives CASSLVAGDPSYEQYF.

The V call is TRBV14, the J call TRBJ2-1, with 7 bases aligning to TRBD2. V lost 1 base, J lost 8 bases, and 8 bases stayed unmatched. Germline V gene lookup returns CDR1 SGHDN and CDR2 FVKESK. CDR3 length: 15 residues. Here the CDR3 reads CASSQGTSNWDEQFF. CDR3 DNA sequence: TGTGCCAGCAGCCAAGGGACTAGTAATTGGGATGAGCAGTTCTTC.

This clone was seen only once. The chain combines TRBV18 with TRBJ2-3; D possibly corresponds to TRBD1 (6 bases). Deletions cut 3 bases from V and 0 bases from J, with 10 bases between. Germline V gene lookup returns CDR1 KGHSH and CDR2 LQKENI. This CDR3 has 15 amino acids. CDR3 region: CASSPSGDSTDTQYF. The DNA of the CDR3 is TGTGCCAGCTCACCTTCAGGGGACAGCACAGATACGCAGTATTTT.

This chain links TRBV9 with TRBJ2-7; TRBD2 agrees at 7 bases. This CDR3 region has 15 residues. V lost 4 bases, J lost 4 bases, and 11 bases stayed unmatched. Germline CDR1 reads SGDLS; CDR2 reads YYNGEE. The CDR3 DNA reads as TGTGCCAGCAGCCCCCGGCTAGCGGAGGATTACGAGCAGTACTTC. This translates into CASSPRLAEDYEQYF.

The chain is built from TRBV5-1 and TRBJ2-7; no definite D call. The CDR3 has 12 residues. Trimming shortened V by 1 base and J by 2 bases, and 4 bases separated the two germline ends. The germline V gene has CDR1 SGHRS and CDR2 YFSETQ. CDR3 region: CASSLTPYEQYF. CDR3 bases: TGCGCCAGCAGCTTGACTCCCTACGAGCAGTACTTC.

The chain recombines TRBV7-3 with TRBJ2-2; unclear D gene. Trimming stripped 9 bases from V and 2 bases from J, with 13 bases between. The CDR3 extends over 14 amino acids. CDR1 is SGHTA, CDR2 FQGTGA, per germline. Here the CDR3 DNA reads TGTGCCAGTGCATCGGGTATAAACACCGGGGAGCTGTTTTTT. Translation: CASASGINTGELFF.

The chain employs TRBV6-5 and TRBJ2-2; the match to TRBD1 covers 8 bases. Germline-derived CDR1 and CDR2 are MNHEY and SVGAGI. CDR3 length: 16 residues. J was trimmed by 3 bases and V by 4 bases; bases with no gene match: 7. The CDR3, as DNA: TGTGCCAGCAGTTCATCAGGGGGCGTGGACACCGGGGAGCTGTTTTTT. This encodes CASSSSGGVDTGELFF.

The chain couples TRBV6-1 to TRBJ2-1, with 13 nucleotides matching TRBD2. The CDR3 sequence is 19 residues long. With 0 bases clipped from V and 4 bases from J, the junction kept 9 bases outside the gene matches. CDR1 is MNHNS, CDR2 SASEGT, per germline. The CDR3: CASSEALQGLAGLYNEQFF. The CDR3 region has the DNA TGTGCCAGCAGTGAAGCGCTTCAGGGACTAGCGGGACTGTACAATGAGCAGTTCTTC.

This chain links TRBV6-5 with TRBJ2-7, with TRBD1 as a possible D gene (6 bases). The CDR3 length is 11 residues. Trimming cost V 5 bases and J 7 bases, with 9 bases left between them. CDR1 and CDR2 (germline): MNHEY, SVGAGI. The CDR3 region is CASSIQGEQYF. The DNA for the CDR3 is TGTGCCAGCAGTATCCAGGGGGAGCAGTACTTC.

The chain uses TRBV5-1 and TRBJ2-7, with 7 bases fitting TRBD2. CDR1 and CDR2 from the germline V gene are SGHRS and YFSETQ. CDR3 length: 15 residues. Trimming cost V 5 bases and J 0 bases; bases outside gene matches: 8. The CDR3 region is CASSGGRGSSYEQYF. The CDR3 coding sequence is TGCGCCAGCAGTGGCGGGCGGGGGAGCTCCTACGAGCAGTACTTC.

In nucleotides, the CDR3 is TGTGCCAGCAGCTTAGATTCCGACAGGCGCGATTCCCAGTACTTC. It translates to CASSLDSDRRDSQYF. The chain employs TRBV7-9 and TRBJ2-5; D is perhaps TRBD1 (6 bases). CDR3 length equals 15 residues. From germline, CDR1 is SEHNR and CDR2 FQNEAQ (reference sequence). Trimming left V 1 base short and J 9 bases short, with 18 bases between.

This chain connects TRBV27 to TRBJ1-2; D may be TRBD1 (6 bases). CDR1 and CDR2 from the germline V gene are MNHEY and SMNVEV (reference sequence). The ends were cut back, 3 bases at V and 6 bases at J, with 11 bases in the middle. This CDR3 region has 13 residues. For the CDR3, the DNA is TGTGCCAGCAGTTTGACAGGAGGTAATGGCTACACCTTC. Encoded protein: CASSLTGGNGYTF.

CDR3 coding DNA: TGTGCCACCAGCAGTGCAGGGGGCTTGTACGAGCAGTACTTC. It yields the protein CATSSAGGLYEQYF. The V call is TRBV15, the J call TRBJ2-7; 8 bases align to TRBD1. After removal of 3 bases from V and 4 bases from J, the junction contained 5 bases not matched to a gene. CDR3 length equals 14 residues. The germline V gene encodes CDR1 LNHNV and CDR2 YYDKDF (reference sequence).

The chain links TRBV7-6 to TRBJ2-7, with unresolved D. V was cut by 2 bases and J by 5 bases, with 7 bases left in between. The germline V gene has CDR1 SGHVS and CDR2 FNYEAQ. The CDR3 is made up of 12 amino acids. CDR3: CASSLSPNEQYF. CDR3 bases: TGTGCCAGCAGCTTATCCCCCAACGAGCAGTACTTC. Complete variable domain (other parts from reference TRBV7-6 and TRBJ2-7): GAGVSQSPRYKVTKRGQDVALRCDPISGHVSLYWYRQALGQGPEFLTYFNYEAQQDKSGLPNDRFSAERPEGSISTLTIQRTEQRDSAMYRCASSLSPNEQYFGPGTRLTVT.

The chain recombines TRBV27 with TRBJ1-2; the match to TRBD1 covers 8 bases. With 6 bases clipped from V and 0 bases from J, the junction kept 0 bases outside the gene matches. CDR3 length: 13 amino acids. CDR1 and CDR2 from the germline V gene are MNHEY and SMNVEV (reference sequence). CDR3 sequence: CASRDRANYGYTF. The DNA of the CDR3 is TGTGCCAGCAGGGACAGGGCTAACTATGGCTACACCTTC.

The chain links TRBV5-6 to TRBJ2-7; D perhaps matches TRBD2 (5 bases). The CDR3 sequence is 15 residues long. CDR1 is SGHDT and CDR2 is YYEEEE in the germline V gene. The ends were cut back, 0 bases at V and 2 bases at J, with 12 bases in the middle. The CDR3 coding sequence is TGTGCCAGCAGCTTGGCCGGGGTGCAAGCCTACGAGCAGTACTTC. Encoded protein: CASSLAGVQAYEQYF.

This clone was observed a handful of times. The chain uses TRBV5-1 and TRBJ2-1, with TRBD2 matching over 8 bases. The length of the CDR3 is 15 residues. Trimming removed 3 bases from V and 0 bases from J; junction bases left unmatched: 2. Germline loops: CDR1 SGHRS, CDR2 YFSETQ. The CDR3 loop reads CASSYGRDSYNEQFF. The CDR3 DNA sequence: TGCGCCAGCAGCTACGGGAGGGACTCCTACAATGAGCAGTTCTTC.

V is TRBV25-1 and J is TRBJ2-7; D perhaps matches TRBD1 (6 bases). The length of the CDR3 is 14 residues. Trimming removed 4 bases from V and 0 bases from J, with 10 bases in between. The germline V gene encodes CDR1 MGHDK and CDR2 SYGVNS. The CDR3 reads CASSATGFSYEQYF. The CDR3 DNA sequence: TGTGCCAGCAGTGCTACAGGGTTCTCCTACGAGCAGTACTTC.

The rearrangement joins TRBV30 to TRBJ2-5, with a weak D call TRBD1 (7 bases). The V end was cut by 2 bases, the J end by 5 bases, with 18 bases between. The CDR3 runs to 15 residues. Germline-derived CDR1 and CDR2 are GTSNPN and SVGIG (reference sequence). CDR3 loop: CAWSTGTPGGETQYF. The CDR3 nucleotides are TGTGCCTGGAGTACCGGGACTCCAGGGGGGGAGACCCAGTACTTC.

As concerns this clone: One end of the junction does not line up with germline, which may come from a read error. The V gene is TRBV7-7, the J gene TRBJ2-1, with TRBD2 as a possible D gene (6 bases). CDR1 and CDR2 from the germline V gene are SSHAT and FNYEAQ (reference sequence). The CDR3 is made up of 16 amino acids. CDR3 DNA sequence: TGTGCTAGCAGCCCCGCTAGCGCCGGGCTTTTAAATGAGCAGTTCTTC. Protein sequence: CASSPASAGLLNEQFF.

This clone has only a few counts. This rearrangement joins TRBV7-9 to TRBJ1-2; 12 nucleotides match TRBD1. Looked up from germline, CDR1 is SEHNR and CDR2 is FQNEAQ (reference sequence). The CDR3 length is 15 residues. The junction had 5 bases not matched to a gene; V was cut back by 1 base and J by 8 bases. As DNA, the CDR3 is TGTGCCAGCAGCTTAGGAGGGACAGGGGGCGCGGGCTACACCTTC. It codes for CASSLGGTGGAGYTF. Filled out from reference TRBV7-9 and TRBJ1-2, the complete variable domain reads DTGVSQNPRHKITKRGQNVTFRCDPISEHNRLYWYRQTLGQGPEFLTYFQNEAQLEKSRLLSDRFSAERPKGSFSTLEIQRTEQGDSAMYLCASSLGGTGGAGYTFGSGTRLTVV.

This clone was counted a single time. The chain uses TRBV15 and TRBJ2-2, with TRBD1 identical over 12 bases. There are 17 residues in the CDR3. Germline V gene data show CDR1 as LNHNV and CDR2 as YYDKDF (reference sequence). J gave up 1 base and V 3 bases, and 3 bases lay outside the gene matches. The CDR3 bases are TGTGCCACCAGCAGGGGACAGGGGGCGGTGAACACCGGGGAGCTGTTTTTT. Translating gives CATSRGQGAVNTGELFF.

CDR3 sequence: CASSQESGTSGTDTQYF. The CDR3 DNA follows: TGCGCCAGCAGCCAAGAATCGGGAACTAGCGGCACAGATACGCAGTATTTT. The genes are TRBV4-1 and TRBJ2-3; 7 bases fit TRBD2. Germline CDR1 is MGHRA and CDR2 is YSYEKL. The length of the CDR3 is 17 residues. V lost 0 bases, J lost 1 base, and 7 bases stayed unmatched.